This TCR beta chain was retrieved from a study of T cell repertoires in cytomegalovirus infection. Study as a whole: Well-studied HLA-B-restricted CMV epitopes were used in the study alongside recently identified HLA-C-restricted ones. General study findings and limits: Carriage of CMV together with the relevant HLA was identifiable through cumulative public TCR beta family frequency. The study found HLA-C-restricted CMV-specific TCR beta clonotypes dominating the ex vivo response.

This clonotype was observed a handful of times. Its antigen remains unknown. Using its own MiXCR run on the reads, TCRdb lists one record per CDR3 protein. The table has more than 300,000 distinct CDR3 sequences, nearly 35% seen once. V was shortened by 2 bases and J by 0 bases, with 9 bases between the two germline ends. This CDR3 region has 15 residues. The germline gives CDR1 MNHNY, CDR2 SVGAGI (reference sequence). This receptor was identified in a human donor in good health (CMV status not recorded). Some clones in this sample may be carry-over from other donors' samples. The sequenced sample was cultured PBMCs, obtained from culture after CMV antigen stimulation. J is TRBJ2-3 and V is TRBV6-6, with D uncertain. The CDR3 loop is CASSYPGPSTDTQYF. In DNA form, the CDR3 reads TGTGCCAGCAGTTACCCCGGCCCCAGCACAGATACGCAGTATTTT.